This note documents a single T cell receptor (beta chain) sequence. This entry is derived from a study of T cell responses to AZD1222 COVID-19 vaccine. Sequencing used immunoSEQ multiplex PCR; TCRdb keeps in-frame clones, though not all of them. Among about 120,000 clones listed, approximately 90% were seen once. CDR3 length: 21 residues. The J segment lost 0 bases and the V segment lost 5 bases, leaving 16 bases of the junction unmatched. Germline CDR1 is LNHDA and CDR2 is SQIVND (reference sequence). The specimen was peripheral blood, collected on day 0 of AZD1222 vaccination. The receptor was derived from an adult in good health. This sequence joins TRBV19 and TRBJ1-6, with 10 bases lining up with TRBD1. The CDR3 bases are TGTGCCAGTAGTTTAGGCCGGGACAGGGGATGGCGAAGCTCCTATAATTCACCCCTCCACTTT. Its translation: CASSLGRDRGWRSSYNSPLHF. Using reference TRBV19 and TRBJ1-6 for the parts outside the CDR3, the full variable domain is DGGITQSPKYLFRKEGQNVTLSCEQNLNHDAMYWYRQDPGQGLRLIYYSQIVNDFQKGDIAEGYSVSREKKESFPLTVTSAQKNPTAFYLCASSLGRDRGWRSSYNSPLHFGNGTRLTVT.